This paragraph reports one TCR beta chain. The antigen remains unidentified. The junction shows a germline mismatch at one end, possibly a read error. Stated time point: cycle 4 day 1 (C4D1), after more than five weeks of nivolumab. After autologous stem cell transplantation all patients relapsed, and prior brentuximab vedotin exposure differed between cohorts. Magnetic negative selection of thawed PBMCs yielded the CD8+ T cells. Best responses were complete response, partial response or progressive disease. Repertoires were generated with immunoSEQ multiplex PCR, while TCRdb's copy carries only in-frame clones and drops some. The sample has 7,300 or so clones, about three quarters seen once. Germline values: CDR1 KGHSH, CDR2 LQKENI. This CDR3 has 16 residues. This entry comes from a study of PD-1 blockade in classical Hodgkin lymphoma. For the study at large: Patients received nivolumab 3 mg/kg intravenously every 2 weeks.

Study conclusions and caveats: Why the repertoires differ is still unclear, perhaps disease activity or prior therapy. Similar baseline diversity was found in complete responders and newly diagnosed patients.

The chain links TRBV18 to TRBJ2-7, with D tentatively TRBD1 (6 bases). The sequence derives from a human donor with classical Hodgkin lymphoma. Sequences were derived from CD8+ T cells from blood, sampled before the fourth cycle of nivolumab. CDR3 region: CVSSFLSGDEAIEQYF. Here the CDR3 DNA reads TGTGTCAGCTCATTCCTCTCAGGGGATGAAGCGATCGAGCAGTACTTC.